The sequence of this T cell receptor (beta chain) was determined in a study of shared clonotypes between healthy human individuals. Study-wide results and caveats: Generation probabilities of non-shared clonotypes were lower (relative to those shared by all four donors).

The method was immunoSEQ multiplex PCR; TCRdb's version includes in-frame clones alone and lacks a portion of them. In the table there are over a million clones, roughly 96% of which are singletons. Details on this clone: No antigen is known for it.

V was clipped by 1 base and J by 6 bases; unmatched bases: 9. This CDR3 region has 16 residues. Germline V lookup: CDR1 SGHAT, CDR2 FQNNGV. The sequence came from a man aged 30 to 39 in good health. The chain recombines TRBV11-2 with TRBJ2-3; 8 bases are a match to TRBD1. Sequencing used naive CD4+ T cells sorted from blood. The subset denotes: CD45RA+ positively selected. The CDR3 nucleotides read TGTGCCAGCAGCTTAGTGAGGCAGGGGGCAATGGATACGCAGTATTTT. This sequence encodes CASSLVRQGAMDTQYF.